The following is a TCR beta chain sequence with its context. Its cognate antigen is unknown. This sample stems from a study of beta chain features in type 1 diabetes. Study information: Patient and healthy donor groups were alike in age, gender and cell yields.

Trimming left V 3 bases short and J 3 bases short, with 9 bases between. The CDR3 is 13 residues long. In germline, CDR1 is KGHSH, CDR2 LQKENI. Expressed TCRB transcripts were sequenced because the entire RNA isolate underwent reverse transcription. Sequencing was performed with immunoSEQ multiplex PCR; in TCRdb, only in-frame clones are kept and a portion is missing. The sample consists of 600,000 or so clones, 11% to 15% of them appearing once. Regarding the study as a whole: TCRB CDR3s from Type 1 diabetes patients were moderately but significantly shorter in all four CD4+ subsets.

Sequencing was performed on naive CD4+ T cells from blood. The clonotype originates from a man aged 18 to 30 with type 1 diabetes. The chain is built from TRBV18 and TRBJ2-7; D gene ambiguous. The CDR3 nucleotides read TGTGCCAGCTCACCTACAGAGATCTACGAGCAGTACTTC. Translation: CASSPTEIYEQYF.